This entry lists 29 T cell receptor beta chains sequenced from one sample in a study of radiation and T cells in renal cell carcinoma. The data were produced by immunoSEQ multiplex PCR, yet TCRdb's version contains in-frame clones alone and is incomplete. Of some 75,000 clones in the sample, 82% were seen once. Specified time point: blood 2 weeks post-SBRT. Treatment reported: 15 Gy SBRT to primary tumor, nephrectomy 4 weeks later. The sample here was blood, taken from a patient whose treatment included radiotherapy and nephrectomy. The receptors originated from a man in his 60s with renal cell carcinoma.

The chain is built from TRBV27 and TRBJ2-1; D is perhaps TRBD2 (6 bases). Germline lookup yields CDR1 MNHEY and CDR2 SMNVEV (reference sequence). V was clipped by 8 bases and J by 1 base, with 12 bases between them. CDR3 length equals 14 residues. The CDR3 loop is CASRGLNSYNEQFF. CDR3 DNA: TGTGCCAGCCGAGGACTAAATTCCTACAATGAGCAGTTCTTC.

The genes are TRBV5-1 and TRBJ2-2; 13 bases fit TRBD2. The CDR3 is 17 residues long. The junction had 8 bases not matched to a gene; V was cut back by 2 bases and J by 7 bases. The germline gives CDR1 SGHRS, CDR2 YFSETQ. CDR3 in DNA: TGCGCCAGCAGCTTCACCGGGACTAGCGGGACCGGCGGGGAGCTGTTTTTT. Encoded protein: CASSFTGTSGTGGELFF.

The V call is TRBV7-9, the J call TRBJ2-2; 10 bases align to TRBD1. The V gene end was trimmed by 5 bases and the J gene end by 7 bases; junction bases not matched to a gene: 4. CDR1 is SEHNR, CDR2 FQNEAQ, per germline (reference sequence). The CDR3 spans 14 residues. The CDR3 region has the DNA TGTGCCAGCAGCCGGGGACAGGGGATCGGGGAGCTGTTTTTT. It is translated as CASSRGQGIGELFF.

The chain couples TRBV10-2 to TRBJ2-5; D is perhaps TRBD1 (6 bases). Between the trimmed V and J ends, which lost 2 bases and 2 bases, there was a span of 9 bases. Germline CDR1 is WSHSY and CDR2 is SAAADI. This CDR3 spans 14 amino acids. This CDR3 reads CASSEGGYQETQYF. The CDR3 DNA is TGCGCCAGCAGTGAGGGGGGCTATCAAGAGACCCAGTACTTC.

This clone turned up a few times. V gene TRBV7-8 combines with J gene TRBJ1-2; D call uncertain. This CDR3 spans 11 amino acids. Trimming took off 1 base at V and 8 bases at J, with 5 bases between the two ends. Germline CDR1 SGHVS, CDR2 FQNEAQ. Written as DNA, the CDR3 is TGTGCCAGCAGCTTAGGGAGGGGCTACACCTTC. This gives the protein CASSLGRGYTF.

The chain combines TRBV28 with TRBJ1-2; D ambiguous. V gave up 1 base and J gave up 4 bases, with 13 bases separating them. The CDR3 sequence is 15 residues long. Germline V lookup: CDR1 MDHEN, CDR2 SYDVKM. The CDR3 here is CASSLSDTSIYGYTF. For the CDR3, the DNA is TGTGCCAGCAGTTTATCTGACACTAGTATCTATGGCTACACCTTC.

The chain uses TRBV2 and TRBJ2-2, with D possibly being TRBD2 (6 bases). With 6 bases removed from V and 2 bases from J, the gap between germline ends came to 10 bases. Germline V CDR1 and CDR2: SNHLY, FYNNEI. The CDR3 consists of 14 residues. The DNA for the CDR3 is TGTGCCAGCAGGGGAGGCTTAAACACCGGGGAGCTGTTTTTT. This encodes CASRGGLNTGELFF.

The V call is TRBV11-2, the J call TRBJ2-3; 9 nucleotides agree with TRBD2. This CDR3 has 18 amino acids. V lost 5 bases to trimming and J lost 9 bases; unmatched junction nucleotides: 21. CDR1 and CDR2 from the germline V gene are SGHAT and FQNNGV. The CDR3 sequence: CASSPRGAGGPEGDTQYF. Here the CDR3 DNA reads TGTGCCAGCAGCCCTCGAGGGGCGGGAGGGCCTGAAGGGGACACGCAGTATTTT.

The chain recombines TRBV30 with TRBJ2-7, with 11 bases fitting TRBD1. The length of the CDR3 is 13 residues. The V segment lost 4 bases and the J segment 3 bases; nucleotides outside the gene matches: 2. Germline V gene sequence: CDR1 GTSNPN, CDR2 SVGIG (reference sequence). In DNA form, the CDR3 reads TGTGCCTGGACCGGGACAGGGGGCTACGAGCAGTACTTC. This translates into CAWTGTGGYEQYF. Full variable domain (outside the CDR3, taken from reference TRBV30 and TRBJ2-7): SQTIHQWPATLVQPVGSPLSLECTVEGTSNPNLYWYRQAAGRGLQLLFYSVGIGQISSEVPQNLSASRPQDRQFILSSKKLLLSDSGFYLCAWTGTGGYEQYFGPGTRLTVT.

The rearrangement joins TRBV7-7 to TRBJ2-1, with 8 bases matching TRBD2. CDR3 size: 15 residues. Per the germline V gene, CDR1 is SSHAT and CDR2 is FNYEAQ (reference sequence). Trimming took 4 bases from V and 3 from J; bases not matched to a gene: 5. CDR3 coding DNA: TGTGCCAGCAGCTCCGGGACTAGAAGCTACAATGAGCAGTTCTTC. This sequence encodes CASSSGTRSYNEQFF. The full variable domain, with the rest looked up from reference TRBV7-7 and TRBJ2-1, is GAGVSQSPRYKVTKRGQDVTLRCDPISSHATLYWYQQALGQGPEFLTYFNYEAQPDKSGLPSDRFSAERPEGSISTLTIQRTEQRDSAMYRCASSSGTRSYNEQFFGPGTRLTVL.

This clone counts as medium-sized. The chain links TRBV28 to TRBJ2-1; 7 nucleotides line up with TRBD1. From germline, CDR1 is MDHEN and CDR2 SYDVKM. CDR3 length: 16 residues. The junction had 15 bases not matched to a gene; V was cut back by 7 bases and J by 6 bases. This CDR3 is CASIKVGTAYFNEQFF. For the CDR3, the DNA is TGTGCCAGCATCAAAGTAGGGACAGCGTACTTCAATGAGCAGTTCTTC.

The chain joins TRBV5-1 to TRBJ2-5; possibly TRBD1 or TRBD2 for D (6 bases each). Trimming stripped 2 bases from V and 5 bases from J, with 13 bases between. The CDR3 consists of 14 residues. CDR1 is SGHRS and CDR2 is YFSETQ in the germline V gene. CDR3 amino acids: CASSFMGGPETQYF. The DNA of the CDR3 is TGCGCCAGCAGCTTTATGGGGGGCCCTGAGACCCAGTACTTC.

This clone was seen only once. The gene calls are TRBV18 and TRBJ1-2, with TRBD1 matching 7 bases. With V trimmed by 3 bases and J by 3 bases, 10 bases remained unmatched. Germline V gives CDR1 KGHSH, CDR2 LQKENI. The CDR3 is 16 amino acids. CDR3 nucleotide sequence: TGTGCCAGCTCACCCCTGAGCGAGGGGGCCCACTATGGCTACACCTTC. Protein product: CASSPLSEGAHYGYTF.

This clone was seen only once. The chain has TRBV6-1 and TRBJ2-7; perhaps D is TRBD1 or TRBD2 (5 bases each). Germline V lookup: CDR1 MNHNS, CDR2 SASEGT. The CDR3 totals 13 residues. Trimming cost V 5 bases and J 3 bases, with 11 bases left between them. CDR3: CASSSGRNYEQYF. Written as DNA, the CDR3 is TGTGCCAGCAGTTCGGGACGGAACTACGAGCAGTACTTC.

CDR3 bases: TGTGCCAGCAGTTCCCCCTCGGAGACCCAGTACTTC. Translation: CASSSPSETQYF. The rearrangement uses TRBV6-5 and TRBJ2-5; D is unclear. There are 12 residues in the CDR3. CDR1 is MNHEY and CDR2 is SVGAGI in the germline V gene. Trimming pared 4 bases from V and 5 bases from J, leaving 8 bases between.

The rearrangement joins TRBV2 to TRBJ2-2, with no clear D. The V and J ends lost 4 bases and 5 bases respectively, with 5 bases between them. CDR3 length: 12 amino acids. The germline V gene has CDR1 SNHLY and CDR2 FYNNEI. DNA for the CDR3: TGTGCCAGCAGTGGGGATACCGGGGAGCTGTTTTTT. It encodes CASSGDTGELFF.

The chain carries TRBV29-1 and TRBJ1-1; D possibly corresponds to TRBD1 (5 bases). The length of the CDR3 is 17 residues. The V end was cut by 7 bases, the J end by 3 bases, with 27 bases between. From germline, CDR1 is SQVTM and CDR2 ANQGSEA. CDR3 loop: CSAMGPPYGQRYTEAFF. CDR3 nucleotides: TGCAGCGCTATGGGGCCCCCTTATGGGCAGAGGTACACTGAAGCTTTCTTT.

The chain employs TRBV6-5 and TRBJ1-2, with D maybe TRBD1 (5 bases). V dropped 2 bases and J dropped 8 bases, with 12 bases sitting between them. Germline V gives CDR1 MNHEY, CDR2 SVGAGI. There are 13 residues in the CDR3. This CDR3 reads CASSYTDRQGYTF. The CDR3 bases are TGTGCCAGCAGTTACACCGACAGACAGGGCTACACCTTC.

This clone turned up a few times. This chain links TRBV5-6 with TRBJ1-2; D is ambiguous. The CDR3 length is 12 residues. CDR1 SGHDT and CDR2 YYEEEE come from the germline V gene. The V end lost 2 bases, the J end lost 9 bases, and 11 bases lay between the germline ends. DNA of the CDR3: TGTGCCAGCAGCTTTAACCGTGGGAGCTACACCTTC. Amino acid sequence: CASSFNRGSYTF.

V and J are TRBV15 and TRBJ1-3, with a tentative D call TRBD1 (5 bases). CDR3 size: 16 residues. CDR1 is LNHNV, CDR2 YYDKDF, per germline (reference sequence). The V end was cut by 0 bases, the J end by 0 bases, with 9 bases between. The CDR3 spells CATSRDVGVSGNTIYF. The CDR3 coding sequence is TGTGCCACCAGCAGAGATGTAGGGGTCTCTGGAAACACCATATATTTT.

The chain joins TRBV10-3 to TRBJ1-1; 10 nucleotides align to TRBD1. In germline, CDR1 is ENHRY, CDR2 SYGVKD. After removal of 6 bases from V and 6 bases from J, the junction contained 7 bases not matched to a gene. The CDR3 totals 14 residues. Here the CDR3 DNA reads TGTGCCATCAGCCGGACAGGGGGGGAAGCTGAAGCTTTCTTT. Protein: CAISRTGGEAEAFF.

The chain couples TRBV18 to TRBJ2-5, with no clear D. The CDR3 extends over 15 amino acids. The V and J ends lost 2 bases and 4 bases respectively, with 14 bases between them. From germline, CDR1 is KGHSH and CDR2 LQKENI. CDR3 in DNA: TGTGCCAGCTCACCATCTCTCGCCGGGCCAGAGACCCAGTACTTC. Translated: CASSPSLAGPETQYF. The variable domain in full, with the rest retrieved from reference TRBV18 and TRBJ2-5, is NAGVMQNPRHLVRRRGQEARLRCSPMKGHSHVYWYRQLPEEGLKFMVYLQKENIIDESGMPKERFSAEFPKEGPSILRIQQVVRGDSAAYFCASSPSLAGPETQYFGPGTRLLVL.

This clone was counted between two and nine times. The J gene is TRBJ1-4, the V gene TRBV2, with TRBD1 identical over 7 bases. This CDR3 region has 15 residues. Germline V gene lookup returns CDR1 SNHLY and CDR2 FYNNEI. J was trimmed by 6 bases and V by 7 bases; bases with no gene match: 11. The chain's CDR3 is CASTRDSRTHEKLFF. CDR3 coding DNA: TGTGCCAGCACTAGGGACAGCCGAACCCATGAAAAACTGTTTTTT.

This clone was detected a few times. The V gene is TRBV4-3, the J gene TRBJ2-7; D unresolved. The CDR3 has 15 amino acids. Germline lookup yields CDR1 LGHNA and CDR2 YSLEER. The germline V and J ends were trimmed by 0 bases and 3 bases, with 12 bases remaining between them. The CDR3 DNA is TGCGCCAGCAGCCAAGATGCGAGTCCCAACTACGAGCAGTACTTC. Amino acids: CASSQDASPNYEQYF.

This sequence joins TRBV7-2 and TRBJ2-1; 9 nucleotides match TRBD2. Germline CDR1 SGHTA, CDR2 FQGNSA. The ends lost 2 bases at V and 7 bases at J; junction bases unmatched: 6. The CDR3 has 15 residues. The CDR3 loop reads CASSLYSGRTNEQFF. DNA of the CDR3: TGTGCCAGCAGCTTATATAGCGGGAGAACGAATGAGCAGTTCTTC. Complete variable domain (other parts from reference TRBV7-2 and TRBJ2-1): GAGVSQSPSNKVTEKGKDVELRCDPISGHTALYWYRQSLGQGLEFLIYFQGNSAPDKSGLPSDRFSAERTGGSVSTLTIQRTQQEDSAVYLCASSLYSGRTNEQFFGPGTRLTVL.

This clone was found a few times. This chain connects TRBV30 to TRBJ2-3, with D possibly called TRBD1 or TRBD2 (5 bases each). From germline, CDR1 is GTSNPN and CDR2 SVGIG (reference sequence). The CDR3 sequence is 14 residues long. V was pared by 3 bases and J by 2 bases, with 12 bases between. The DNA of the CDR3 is TGTGCCTGGAGCCCGGGGCACATCACAGATACGCAGTATTTT. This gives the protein CAWSPGHITDTQYF.

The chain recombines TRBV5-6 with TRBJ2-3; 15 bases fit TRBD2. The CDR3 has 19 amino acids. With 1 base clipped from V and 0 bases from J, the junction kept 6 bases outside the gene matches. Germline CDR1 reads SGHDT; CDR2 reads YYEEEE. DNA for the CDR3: TGTGCCAGCAGCTTGAGGACTAGCGGGAGGGCCGGGAGCACAGATACGCAGTATTTT. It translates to CASSLRTSGRAGSTDTQYF. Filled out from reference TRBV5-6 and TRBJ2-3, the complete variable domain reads DAGVTQSPTHLIKTRGQQVTLRCSPKSGHDTVSWYQQALGQGPQFIFQYYEEEERQRGNFPDRFSGHQFPNYSSELNVNALLLGDSALYLCASSLRTSGRAGSTDTQYFGPGTRLTVL.

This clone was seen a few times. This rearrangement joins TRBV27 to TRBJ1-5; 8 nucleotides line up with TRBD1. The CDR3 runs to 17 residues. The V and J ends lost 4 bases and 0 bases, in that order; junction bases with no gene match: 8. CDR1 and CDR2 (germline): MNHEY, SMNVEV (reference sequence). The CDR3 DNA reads TGTGCCAGCAGTTCTCGGACAGGGCATTATAGCAATCAGCCCCAGCATTTT. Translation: CASSSRTGHYSNQPQHF.

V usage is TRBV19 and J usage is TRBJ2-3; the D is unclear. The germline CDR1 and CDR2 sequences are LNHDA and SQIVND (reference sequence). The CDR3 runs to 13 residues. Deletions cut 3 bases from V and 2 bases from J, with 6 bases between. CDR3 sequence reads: CASSMISTDTQYF. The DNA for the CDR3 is TGTGCCAGTAGTATGATCTCCACAGATACGCAGTATTTT.